Shown below are 23 T cell receptor beta chains from a single sample sequenced in a study of brain T cells in children with intractable seizures. TCRdb's copy holds only in-frame clones and misses some; the assay was immunoSEQ multiplex PCR. The sample lists 340,000 or so clones, more than 85% occurring once. Time point noted: blood from clinic visit 5 months post-surgery; TSC patient then seizure free. The specimen comprised peripheral blood, sampled more than 4 months after surgery. The receptors derive from a boy under two years old with tuberous sclerosis and intractable seizures.

Notes on this clone: Within the sample, other DNA sequences also encode this same CDR3. V usage is TRBV30 and J usage is TRBJ1-2; D is uncertain. Germline assignment: CDR1 GTSNPN and CDR2 SVGIG (reference sequence). V was trimmed by 2 bases and J by 8 bases, leaving 9 bases between them. The CDR3 spans 11 residues. The CDR3 coding sequence is TGTGCCTGGAGTTTACCGGGGGGCTACACCTTC. Protein product: CAWSLPGGYTF.

This clone showed up just once. This rearrangement joins TRBV7-9 to TRBJ2-1; D may be TRBD1 (6 bases). V was clipped by 5 bases and J by 9 bases, with 8 bases between them. Looked up from germline, CDR1 is SEHNR and CDR2 is FQNEAQ (reference sequence). This CDR3 region has 11 residues. CDR3 nucleotides: TGTGCCAGCAGCGCGGACAGTGAGCAGTTCTTC. It encodes CASSADSEQFF.

The CDR3 sequence: CASGGDGRIYGYTF. The CDR3 DNA follows: TGTGCCAGCGGGGGGGACGGACGGATCTATGGCTACACCTTC. The V call is TRBV28, the J call TRBJ1-2; a weak D match, TRBD1 (5 bases). Deletions cut 8 bases from V and 4 bases from J, with 17 bases between. There are 14 residues in the CDR3. From germline, CDR1 is MDHEN and CDR2 SYDVKM.

This clone was seen once. The CDR3 nucleotides are TGTGCCAGCAGCTCTTGGGCTAGCGGAGTATACAATGAGCAGTTCTTC. It encodes CASSSWASGVYNEQFF. The chain employs TRBV7-9 and TRBJ2-1; 7 bases align to TRBD2. The V segment lost 4 bases and the J segment 4 bases; nucleotides outside the gene matches: 10. This CDR3 has 16 residues. The V gene's germline CDR1 is SEHNR and CDR2 FQNEAQ (reference sequence).

This clone was detected only once. The J gene is TRBJ2-5, the V gene TRBV29-1; the D gene is possibly TRBD2 (6 bases). V was cut by 1 base and J by 2 bases, with 11 bases left in between. The CDR3 runs to 14 residues. The germline gives CDR1 SQVTM, CDR2 ANQGSEA. The CDR3 DNA follows: TGCAGCGTTGAAGGGCGGGGCGAGCAAGAGACCCAGTACTTC. It translates to CSVEGRGEQETQYF.

This sequence joins TRBV18 and TRBJ2-7; 7 nucleotides line up with TRBD2. V trimming: 0 bases; J trimming: 2 bases; junction bases outside the gene matches: 4. CDR1 KGHSH and CDR2 LQKENI come from the germline V gene. The CDR3 spans 15 residues. The CDR3 DNA reads TGTGCCAGCTCACCACCGCTACGGGGGGCCTACGAGCAGTACTTC. Translation: CASSPPLRGAYEQYF.

This clone was picked up one time. This chain links TRBV10-3 with TRBJ2-5; D possibly corresponds to TRBD2 (5 bases). The CDR3 spans 15 residues. Per the germline V gene, CDR1 is ENHRY and CDR2 is SYGVKD. Trimming left V 0 bases short and J 7 bases short, with 15 bases between. DNA for the CDR3: TGTGCCATCAGTGAGTCGATCGACACGGGGTGGACCCAGTACTTC. Protein: CAISESIDTGWTQYF.

This clone was recorded once. This chain links TRBV12-5 with TRBJ2-2; 7 positions agree with TRBD1. The CDR3 extends over 18 amino acids. CDR1 and CDR2 (germline): LGHNT, FRNRAP. J gave up 0 bases and V 0 bases, and 7 bases lay outside the gene matches. CDR3: CASGLVLTGTANTGELFF. CDR3 bases: TGTGCTAGTGGTTTGGTACTGACAGGGACCGCGAACACCGGGGAGCTGTTTTTT.

This clone was observed a handful of times. V is TRBV3-1 (or the pseudogene TRBV3-2) and J is TRBJ2-7, with 10 bases lining up with TRBD2. This CDR3 is built from 18 residues. Losses at the gene ends were 1 base for V and 2 bases for J; bases not matched to a gene: 11. From germline, CDR1 is LGHDT and CDR2 YNNKEL (reference sequence). The CDR3 nucleotides are TGTGCCAGCAGCCAAGGGAAGGTAGCGGGAGGTCGCACCTACGAGCAGTACTTC. This gives the protein CASSQGKVAGGRTYEQYF.

CDR3 nucleotide sequence: TGTGCCAGCAGCCTCAAGTCTAGCGGGAGCGGCGGGGAGCTGTTTTTT. This codes for CASSLKSSGSGGELFF. The chain couples TRBV7-6 to TRBJ2-2; 10 bases align to TRBD2. The trim removed 5 bases at V and 7 bases at J, leaving 10 bases unmatched. The germline V gene encodes CDR1 SGHVS and CDR2 FNYEAQ. The CDR3 runs to 16 residues.

The gene calls are TRBV5-1 and TRBJ1-6; D is undetermined. The CDR3 sequence is 16 residues long. CDR1 SGHRS and CDR2 YFSETQ come from the germline V gene. V was cut by 4 bases and J by 8 bases, with 19 bases left in between. CDR3 loop: CASSVDYRGRDSPLHF. The CDR3 nucleotides read TGCGCCAGCAGCGTGGACTATCGAGGGAGGGATTCACCCCTCCACTTT.

This rearrangement joins TRBV7-3 to TRBJ2-2; D not resolved. From germline, CDR1 is SGHTA and CDR2 FQGTGA. This CDR3 comprises 16 residues. The V end lost 0 bases, the J end lost 6 bases, and 14 bases lay between the germline ends. The CDR3 DNA sequence: TGTGCCAGCAGCTTAACGGGTCGCGGAAAGGCCGGGGAGCTGTTTTTT. The encoded protein is CASSLTGRGKAGELFF.

The chain recombines TRBV4-1 with TRBJ2-7, with D unresolved. This CDR3 is built from 11 residues. Trimming removed 3 bases at V and 11 bases at J, with 11 bases between. CDR1 and CDR2 (germline): MGHRA, YSYEKL. The CDR3 coding sequence is TGCGCCAGCAGCCAGAGCGACACCAAGTACTTC. This codes for CASSQSDTKYF.

The chain combines TRBV27 with TRBJ2-7; D remains unclear. The CDR3 contains 13 residues. V was clipped by 4 bases and J by 4 bases, with 11 bases between them. Germline lookup yields CDR1 MNHEY and CDR2 SMNVEV (reference sequence). In nucleotides, the CDR3 is TGTGCCAGCAGTTCTTCCTTAGGGTACGAGCAGTACTTC. It encodes CASSSSLGYEQYF.

This chain connects TRBV10-3 to TRBJ2-7; 12 nucleotides match TRBD2. Germline loops: CDR1 ENHRY, CDR2 SYGVKD. CDR3 size: 17 residues. V trimming: 2 bases; J trimming: 1 base; junction bases outside the gene matches: 6. The CDR3 reads CAISEPRLAGDSYEQYF. CDR3 in DNA: TGTGCCATCAGTGAGCCTCGACTAGCGGGGGATTCCTACGAGCAGTACTTC.

This chain links TRBV19 with TRBJ1-3, with a tentative D call TRBD1 (5 bases). The germline CDR1 and CDR2 sequences are LNHDA and SQIVND (reference sequence). Trimming took 1 base from V and 0 from J, leaving 7 bases between them. This CDR3 spans 15 amino acids. CDR3: CASSIGGSSGNTIYF. CDR3 DNA sequence: TGTGCCAGTAGTATAGGGGGCTCCTCTGGAAACACCATATATTTT.

V and J are TRBV19 and TRBJ1-2; 9 nucleotides line up with TRBD1. V shed 6 bases and J 4 bases; nucleotides not matched to a gene: 6. The V gene's germline CDR1 is LNHDA and CDR2 SQIVND (reference sequence). The length of the CDR3 is 14 residues. As DNA, the CDR3 is TGTGCCAGTAGGGAGACAGGGGGAATCTATGGCTACACCTTC. This sequence encodes CASRETGGIYGYTF.

V gene TRBV14 combines with J gene TRBJ2-7, with TRBD1 as a possible D gene (5 bases). The V end was cut by 1 base, the J end by 6 bases, with 19 bases between. In germline, CDR1 is SGHDN, CDR2 FVKESK. The CDR3 contains 16 residues. CDR3 loop: CASSQVSGQGRVEQYF. The CDR3 coding sequence is TGTGCCAGCAGCCAAGTGAGTGGCCAGGGCAGGGTCGAGCAGTACTTC.

This clone was observed once. This chain connects TRBV10-3 to TRBJ1-2, with TRBD1 as a possible D gene (6 bases). Trimming took off 3 bases at V and 3 bases at J, with 8 bases between the two ends. Germline-derived CDR1 and CDR2 are ENHRY and SYGVKD. The CDR3 sequence is 13 residues long. The CDR3 here is CAISEDRYYGYTF. Written as DNA, the CDR3 is TGTGCCATCAGTGAAGACAGGTACTATGGCTACACCTTC.

The chain links TRBV3-1 (or the pseudogene TRBV3-2) to TRBJ2-3; 12 bases align to TRBD2. The germline V gene has CDR1 LGHDT and CDR2 YNNKEL (reference sequence). CDR3 length equals 17 residues. J gave up 2 bases and V 3 bases, and 6 bases lay outside the gene matches. DNA for the CDR3: TGTGCCAGCAGCCAGGACAGACTAGCGGGGGACACAGATACGCAGTATTTT. Protein: CASSQDRLAGDTDTQYF.

This clone has more than one count but fewer than ten. This chain uses TRBV6-5 with TRBJ2-3; D not resolved. The V gene lost 7 bases and the J gene lost 2 bases, with 7 bases spanning the gap. Germline V gene data show CDR1 as MNHEY and CDR2 as SVGAGI. This CDR3 is built from 12 residues. This CDR3 is CASNRDTDTQYF. The CDR3 nucleotides read TGTGCCAGCAATAGGGACACAGATACGCAGTATTTT.

The V call is TRBV4-1, the J call TRBJ2-3, with 9 positions matching TRBD2. Germline-derived CDR1 and CDR2 are MGHRA and YSYEKL. V lost 6 bases to trimming and J lost 5 bases; unmatched junction nucleotides: 9. This CDR3 has 15 amino acids. DNA of the CDR3: TGCGCCAGCAGGGCAGGTCTAGCGGGACGAGATACGCAGTATTTT. It is translated as CASRAGLAGRDTQYF.

This chain links TRBV4-2 with TRBJ2-1, with TRBD1 identical over 7 bases. The J segment lost 4 bases and the V segment lost 4 bases, leaving 10 bases of the junction unmatched. The CDR3 covers 16 residues. The germline gives CDR1 LGHNA, CDR2 YNFKEQ. The chain's CDR3 is CASSLDPGTAYNEQFF. CDR3 in DNA: TGTGCCAGCAGCCTCGATCCCGGGACAGCATACAATGAGCAGTTCTTC.